This passage covers 10 T cell receptor beta chains from one sample sequenced in a study of technical replicates of blood from a few donors. Sequencing was performed with immunoSEQ multiplex PCR; in TCRdb, only in-frame clones are kept and a portion is missing. The sample carries tens of thousands of clones, 75% to 90% recorded once. Sequencing was performed on PBMCs. Every receptor here comes from a human donor in good health. Some clones in this sample may be carry-over from other donors' samples.

The chain links TRBV19 to TRBJ1-4, with D perhaps matching TRBD1 (6 bases). Per germline, CDR1 LNHDA and CDR2 SQIVND (reference sequence). V was shortened by 3 bases and J by 10 bases, with 18 bases between the two germline ends. The CDR3 sequence is 15 residues long. This CDR3 reads CASSMSPGARGKLFF. The CDR3 DNA sequence: TGTGCCAGTAGTATGTCTCCCGGGGCCAGGGGAAAACTGTTTTTT.

The V and J genes are TRBV9 and TRBJ2-3, with 7 nucleotides matching TRBD2. V lost 6 bases and J lost 4; bases outside the gene matches: 8. The germline V gene has CDR1 SGDLS and CDR2 YYNGEE. CDR3 length: 14 residues. Written as DNA, the CDR3 is TGTGCCAGCACCGGCGGGGGTAACGCAGATACGCAGTATTTT. Its translation is CASTGGGNADTQYF.

CDR3 in amino acids: CASSLLGTSPLHF. As DNA, the CDR3 is TGTGCCAGCAGCTTACTTGGCACATCACCCCTCCACTTT. The chain links TRBV11-2 to TRBJ1-6; D not resolved. The CDR3 extends over 13 amino acids. V lost 2 bases, J lost 10 bases, and 9 bases lay in between. The germline CDR1 and CDR2 sequences are SGHAT and FQNNGV.

V is TRBV30 and J is TRBJ2-7; TRBD1 aligns across 8 bases. CDR1 and CDR2 (germline): GTSNPN, SVGIG (reference sequence). Unmatched junction bases numbered 12, after V lost 3 bases and J lost 2 bases. CDR3 size: 16 residues. Here the CDR3 reads CAWRKPGQVLAYEQYF. CDR3 nucleotides: TGTGCCTGGAGAAAACCGGGACAGGTATTAGCCTACGAGCAGTACTTC.

V gene TRBV7-9 combines with J gene TRBJ2-1; possible D gene TRBD2, 7 bases. CDR1 SEHNR and CDR2 FQNEAQ come from the germline V gene (reference sequence). The CDR3 contains 13 residues. DNA of the CDR3: TGTGCTCTCAGGAGGGGGGGGGTGAATGAGCAGTTCTTC. Its protein product is CALRRGGVNEQFF.

The chain couples TRBV6-5 to TRBJ2-1, with TRBD2 matching 10 bases. CDR3 length: 16 amino acids. With 4 bases clipped from V and 3 bases from J, the junction kept 6 bases outside the gene matches. Looked up from germline, CDR1 is MNHEY and CDR2 is SVGAGI. The CDR3 nucleotides read TGTGCCAGCAGTTCCGGACTAGCGGTTTACTACAATGAGCAGTTCTTC. It encodes CASSSGLAVYYNEQFF.

J is TRBJ1-6 and V is TRBV2; weak D call: TRBD1 (5 bases). V lost 4 bases and J lost 7, with 8 bases in between. Germline CDR1 is SNHLY and CDR2 is FYNNEI. CDR3 length: 13 residues. CDR3 residues: CASSGQKNSPLHF. The CDR3 DNA follows: TGTGCCAGCAGTGGACAGAAAAATTCACCCCTCCACTTT. The variable domain in full, with the rest retrieved from reference TRBV2 and TRBJ1-6, is EPEVTQTPSHQVTQMGQEVILRCVPISNHLYFYWYRQILGQKVEFLVSFYNNEISEKSEIFDDQFSVERPDGSNFTLKIRSTKLEDSAMYFCASSGQKNSPLHFGNGTRLTVT.

The sample holds a few counts of this clone. The genes are TRBV7-3 and TRBJ1-1; 8 bases are a match to TRBD1. The CDR3 covers 16 residues. V was clipped by 5 bases and J by 0 bases; unmatched bases: 8. Germline values: CDR1 SGHTA, CDR2 FQGTGA. The CDR3 loop is CASSERDRRLNTEAFF. The CDR3 coding sequence is TGTGCCAGCAGCGAACGGGACAGGAGATTGAACACTGAAGCTTTCTTT. Full variable domain (rest looked up from reference TRBV7-3 and TRBJ1-1): GAGVSQTPSNKVTEKGKYVELRCDPISGHTALYWYRQSLGQGPEFLIYFQGTGAADDSGLPNDRFFAVRPEGSVSTLKIQRTERGDSAVYLCASSERDRRLNTEAFFGQGTRLTVV.

This clone turned up a few times. This chain links TRBV4-3 with TRBJ2-2, with 11 positions matching TRBD2. Germline V gene lookup returns CDR1 LGHNA and CDR2 YSLEER. This CDR3 comprises 18 residues. V shed 8 bases and J 5 bases; nucleotides not matched to a gene: 16. The CDR3 spells CASQTRSSGRMETGELFF. CDR3 sequence (DNA): TGCGCCAGCCAAACACGATCTAGCGGGAGGATGGAAACCGGGGAGCTGTTTTTT.

The chain is built from TRBV4-1 and TRBJ1-5; 8 bases are shared with TRBD1. Trimming at V came to 4 bases and at J to 5 bases, leaving 4 bases not matched to a gene. The CDR3 runs 14 residues. In germline, CDR1 is MGHRA, CDR2 YSYEKL. The DNA of the CDR3 is TGCGCCAGCAGCCCGGCAGGGGGCGATCAGCCCCAGCATTTT. Its translation is CASSPAGGDQPQHF.